A single T cell receptor (beta chain) is shown here with its context. The germline gives CDR1 KGHSH, CDR2 LQKENI. Trimming took 0 bases from V and 2 from J, leaving 8 bases between them. This CDR3 has 15 amino acids. The data originate from a study of beta chain features in type 1 diabetes. Sequencing targeted expressed TCRB transcripts, as all isolated RNA had been reverse transcribed. Libraries were prepared by immunoSEQ multiplex PCR; TCRdb keeps only in-frame clonotypes and omits some of them. Among around 140,000 clones listed, 8% to 13% were seen once. Sample: naive CD4+ T cells from blood. This receptor was identified in a man aged 18 to 29 in good health. The chain combines TRBV18 with TRBJ1-3; the D gene is possibly TRBD1 (6 bases). The CDR3 region is CASSPPRGTGNTIYF. The CDR3, as DNA: TGTGCCAGCTCACCACCGAGGGGGACTGGAAACACCATATATTTT.